The T cell receptor (beta chain) described here comes from a study of shared clonotypes between healthy human individuals. Clones were sequenced by immunoSEQ multiplex PCR, and TCRdb holds only the in-frame ones, with some missing. This sample has 2 million to 3 million clones, with 93% found just once. Germline CDR1 is GTSNPN and CDR2 is SVGIG (reference sequence). The CDR3 consists of 14 residues. The V end lost 1 base, the J end lost 0 bases, and 7 bases lay between the germline ends. The chain is built from TRBV30 and TRBJ1-3; D is unresolved. The sample taken for sequencing was naive CD4+ T cells from PBMCs. Subset: CD45RA+ positively selected. The receptor comes from a man younger than 35 in good health. Some clones in this sample may be carry-over from other donors' samples. In DNA form, the CDR3 reads TGTGCCTGGAGTGCAGAGAACTCTGGAAACACCATATATTTT. It is translated as CAWSAENSGNTIYF.